The 16 T cell receptor beta chains presented below share a single source sample, sequenced in a study of blood T cell repertoires in COVID-19. Data came from immunoSEQ multiplex PCR; TCRdb stores just in-frame clones and leaves some out. The sample consists of under 400,000 clones, about 90% of them appearing once. Sequencing was done on a sample of PBMCs or T cells enriched from blood (not recorded which). The receptor source for this set is a woman aged 25-40 years who had been exposed to COVID-19.

V gene TRBV7-6 combines with J gene TRBJ1-3; TRBD1 agrees at 10 bases. V was pared by 5 bases and J by 3 bases, with 7 bases of the junction left unmatched. Germline assignment: CDR1 SGHVS and CDR2 FNYEAQ. The CDR3 extends over 16 amino acids. The CDR3: CASSHRQGANGNTIYF. In DNA form, the CDR3 reads TGTGCCAGCAGCCACCGACAGGGGGCTAATGGAAACACCATATATTTT.

J is TRBJ1-6 and V is TRBV9, with a weak D call TRBD1 (6 bases). Trimming stripped 4 bases from V and 10 bases from J, with 12 bases between. This CDR3 has 13 residues. Looked up from germline, CDR1 is SGDLS and CDR2 is YYNGEE. This CDR3 reads CASSTGMQSPLHF. The CDR3, as DNA: TGTGCCAGCAGCACAGGGATGCAATCACCCCTCCACTTT.

The CDR3 region has the DNA TGTGCCAGCAGTGTCACGACTCCTAGCACAGATACGCAGTATTTT. It codes for CASSVTTPSTDTQYF. The chain couples TRBV25-1 to TRBJ2-3, with D uncertain. The CDR3 sequence is 15 residues long. CDR1 MGHDK and CDR2 SYGVNS come from the germline V gene. V was trimmed by 4 bases and J by 0 bases, leaving 11 bases between them. The full variable domain, in which reference TRBV25-1 and TRBJ2-3 provide the parts outside the CDR3, is EADIYQTPRYLVIGTGKKITLECSQTMGHDKMYWYQQDPGMELHLIHYSYGVNSTEKGDLSSESTVSRIRTEHFPLTLESARPSHTSQYLCASSVTTPSTDTQYFGPGTRLTVL.

This clone was counted only a few times. This rearrangement joins TRBV28 to TRBJ1-5; 11 nucleotides align to TRBD1. The CDR3 covers 18 residues. The germline V gene encodes CDR1 MDHEN and CDR2 SYDVKM. Germline trimming cut 3 bases from V and 2 bases from J; bases unmatched to any gene: 9. CDR3 residues: CASSFTDRGRSGNQPQHF. CDR3 nucleotides: TGTGCCAGCAGTTTTACGGACAGGGGGCGCTCGGGCAATCAGCCCCAGCATTTT.

V gene TRBV11-2 combines with J gene TRBJ2-7, with a possible D match to TRBD2 (5 bases). The germline CDR1 and CDR2 sequences are SGHAT and FQNNGV. The germline V and J ends were trimmed by 2 bases and 4 bases, with 18 bases remaining between them. The CDR3 contains 16 residues. CDR3: CASSLSTGILPYEQYF. The CDR3 DNA sequence: TGTGCCAGCAGCTTATCAACCGGGATCCTACCTTACGAGCAGTACTTC. Together with reference TRBV11-2 and TRBJ2-7, the CDR3 gives the full variable domain: EAGVAQSPRYKIIEKRQSVAFWCNPISGHATLYWYQQILGQGPKLLIQFQNNGVVDDSQLPKDRFSAERLKGVDSTLKIQPAKLEDSAVYLCASSLSTGILPYEQYFGPGTRLTVT.

The chain's CDR3 is CASSAGQGNEQYF. The CDR3, as DNA: TGCGCCAGCAGCGCGGGACAGGGCAACGAGCAGTACTTC. The rearrangement joins TRBV5-1 to TRBJ2-7; 9 nucleotides match TRBD1. This CDR3 region has 13 residues. From germline, CDR1 is SGHRS and CDR2 YFSETQ. Unmatched junction bases numbered 4, after V lost 4 bases and J lost 5 bases.

The chain has TRBV7-9 and TRBJ2-2; TRBD1 aligns across 10 bases. The CDR3 contains 15 residues. Germline V gene lookup returns CDR1 SEHNR and CDR2 FQNEAQ (reference sequence). Germline trimming cut 8 bases from V and 9 bases from J; bases unmatched to any gene: 12. CDR3 sequence: CASEPATGGERELFF. CDR3 DNA: TGTGCCAGCGAGCCCGCGACAGGGGGCGAGAGGGAGCTGTTTTTT. The full variable domain, completed using reference TRBV7-9 and TRBJ2-2, is DTGVSQNPRHKITKRGQNVTFRCDPISEHNRLYWYRQTLGQGPEFLTYFQNEAQLEKSRLLSDRFSAERPKGSFSTLEIQRTEQGDSAMYLCASEPATGGERELFFGEGSRLTVL.

The genes are TRBV25-1 and TRBJ2-7; TRBD1 matches at 8 bases. The CDR3 is 14 residues long. Trimming removed 5 bases from V and 4 bases from J; junction bases left unmatched: 7. Germline lookup yields CDR1 MGHDK and CDR2 SYGVNS. The CDR3 coding sequence is TGTGCCAGCAGTCGCGGACAGGGAACGTACGAGCAGTACTTC. Its protein is CASSRGQGTYEQYF.

J is TRBJ1-6 and V is TRBV29-1; 10 nucleotides agree with TRBD1. With 6 bases clipped from V and 9 bases from J, the junction kept 8 bases outside the gene matches. The length of the CDR3 is 14 residues. CDR1 is SQVTM and CDR2 is ANQGSEA in the germline V gene. For the CDR3, the DNA is TGCAGCGTCGGGGACAGGGGAGGTGGTTCACCCCTCCACTTT. The encoded protein is CSVGDRGGGSPLHF.

The chain is built from TRBV19 and TRBJ1-1; 7 bases align to TRBD1. The CDR3 is made up of 13 amino acids. V lost 7 bases to trimming and J lost 5 bases; unmatched junction nucleotides: 7. CDR1 is LNHDA and CDR2 is SQIVND in the germline V gene (reference sequence). Here the CDR3 reads CASTLQGSTEAFF. CDR3 nucleotide sequence: TGTGCCAGTACCCTACAGGGGAGTACTGAAGCTTTCTTT.

This chain connects TRBV15 to TRBJ2-2; TRBD1 might be the D (5 bases). The V gene's germline CDR1 is LNHNV and CDR2 YYDKDF (reference sequence). The CDR3 consists of 14 residues. Trimming cost V 0 bases and J 4 bases, with 6 bases left between them. CDR3 in DNA: TGTGCCACCAGCAGAGATAGGGGCACCGGGGAGCTGTTTTTT. This translates into CATSRDRGTGELFF.

The chain links TRBV5-6 to TRBJ1-1, with 9 positions matching TRBD1. The CDR3 is made up of 15 amino acids. Germline V gene lookup returns CDR1 SGHDT and CDR2 YYEEEE. The V segment lost 0 bases and the J segment 2 bases; nucleotides outside the gene matches: 2. The CDR3 coding sequence is TGTGCCAGCAGCTTGGGACAGGGGGTAAACACTGAAGCTTTCTTT. It is translated as CASSLGQGVNTEAFF.

In this sample, this clone turned up a few times. The chain is built from TRBV27 and TRBJ1-5; 7 bases fit TRBD1. Germline-derived CDR1 and CDR2 are MNHEY and SMNVEV (reference sequence). The CDR3 is 16 amino acids. Losses at the gene ends were 5 bases for V and 3 bases for J; bases not matched to a gene: 10. The CDR3 nucleotides read TGTGCCAGCAGTCTTTCCGGGACAGCAATCAATCAGCCCCAGCATTTT. Amino acid sequence: CASSLSGTAINQPQHF.

The chain carries TRBV28 and TRBJ2-7; TRBD2 agrees at 9 bases. Trimming removed 8 bases from V and 0 bases from J; junction bases left unmatched: 11. The V gene's germline CDR1 is MDHEN and CDR2 SYDVKM. The CDR3 is 16 amino acids. The CDR3 region has the DNA TGTGCCAGCCCCCGACGGACGACTAGCGGCTCCTACGAGCAGTACTTC. Protein product: CASPRRTTSGSYEQYF.

The chain has TRBV6-4 and TRBJ2-7; 14 bases align to TRBD2. CDR3 length equals 21 residues. Germline V lookup: CDR1 MRHNA, CDR2 SNTAGT. The junction had 15 bases not matched to a gene; V was cut back by 2 bases and J by 0 bases. CDR3 region: CASSDSDKTSGREGASYEQYF. CDR3 DNA sequence: TGTGCCAGCAGTGACAGCGATAAGACTAGCGGGAGGGAAGGGGCCTCCTACGAGCAGTACTTC.

This clone occurred once. V and J are TRBV2 and TRBJ1-5; 7 bases line up with TRBD1. The CDR3 extends over 14 amino acids. With 6 bases clipped from V and 6 bases from J, the junction kept 8 bases outside the gene matches. CDR1 and CDR2 from the germline V gene are SNHLY and FYNNEI. CDR3 region: CASSPWTGTQPQHF. The CDR3 DNA reads TGTGCCAGCAGCCCCTGGACAGGAACTCAGCCCCAGCATTTT.